This TCR beta chain is from a study of a mutant IDH1 vaccine in newly diagnosed glioma. For the study at large: Patients received eight vaccinations in weeks 1, 3, 5, 7, 11, 15, 19, 23. Treated patients were roughly 62% male, approximately 40% female, mean age roughly 40 years.

The data were produced by immunoSEQ multiplex PCR, yet TCRdb's version contains in-frame clones alone and is incomplete. The sample includes 40,000 to 50,000 clones, approximately 72% of them seen just once. Study observations and caveats: Changes to the top peripheral T cell clonotypes appeared unrelated to pseudoprogression. Induction of immune responses by the vaccine occurred in about 93% of patients.

Time point: week 23, last vaccination. With topical imiquimod, each dose of the vaccine consisted of 300 ug of mutant IDH1 20-mer peptide. The length of the CDR3 is 16 residues. CDR1 and CDR2 from the germline V gene are MNHEY and SVGAGI. The V and J ends lost 0 bases and 2 bases, in that order; junction bases with no gene match: 1. On this clone itself: No antigen is known for it.

This chain joins TRBV6-5 and TRBJ1-3; 10 nucleotides line up with TRBD1. The sample consisted of PBMCs, taken from a glioma patient whose treatment included an IDH1 peptide vaccine. The clonotype comes from a man between 50 and 59 years old with glioma. The CDR3 bases are TGTGCCAGCAGTTACTCGGGACAGGGGACTGGAAACACCATATATTTT. Its translation is CASSYSGQGTGNTIYF.